The T cell receptor (beta chain) described here comes from a study of T cells in Graves' hyperthyroidism and ophthalmopathy. Regions amplified from RNA transcripts were the TCR beta CDR3 regions. When the TCR CDR3 underwent first-round RT-PCR, the HTBI primer set was used. TCRdb independently ran MiXCR on the multiplex PCR reads; one entry per CDR3 protein. This sample has roughly 560,000 distinct CDR3 sequences, with 14% to 15% found just once. Enrolled ophthalmopathy patients presented with a Clinical Activity Score of at least 3, a NOSPECS grade of at least 4, and disease duration under 3 months. This clonotype was counted ten times or more. Antigen specificity is unknown. There are 15 residues in the CDR3. V was trimmed by 2 bases and J by 5 bases, leaving 15 bases between them. Germline V CDR1 and CDR2: MNHEY, SVGAGI. Study-level findings and limits: Separating ophthalmopathy from stable hyperthyroidism was achieved by a 13 V-J model.

The chain combines TRBV6-5 with TRBJ1-2; maybe TRBD1 (5 bases). The receptor was isolated from a woman aged 40 to 55 with Graves' ophthalmopathy. Sample: blood. In DNA, the CDR3 is TGTGCCAGCAGTTACGACGGGGGGGGTTTGTATGGCTACACCTTC. Residues: CASSYDGGGLYGYTF.